Shown below are 12 T cell receptor beta chains from a single sample sequenced in a study of blood T cell repertoires in COVID-19. The data were produced by immunoSEQ multiplex PCR, yet TCRdb's version contains in-frame clones alone and is incomplete. This table has about 75,000 clones, approximately 82% appearing once. What was sequenced was peripheral blood. These receptors were obtained from a woman aged 45-60 years with acute or convalescent COVID-19.

V and J are TRBV6-5 and TRBJ2-4; 8 bases fit TRBD2. The CDR3 covers 15 residues. The germline V gene has CDR1 MNHEY and CDR2 SVGAGI. V was pared by 1 base and J by 9 bases, with 8 bases of the junction left unmatched. The CDR3 is CASSYWAGGTGIQYF. The CDR3 bases are TGTGCCAGCAGTTACTGGGCGGGAGGTACGGGCATTCAGTACTTC.

The chain combines TRBV24-1 with TRBJ1-5; no clear D. The CDR3 runs to 14 residues. From germline, CDR1 is KGHDR and CDR2 SFDVKD. The germline V and J ends were trimmed by 4 bases and 1 base, with 7 bases remaining between them. CDR3 sequence: CATSDPRSNQPQHF. The CDR3, as DNA: TGTGCCACCAGTGACCCTAGAAGCAATCAGCCCCAGCATTTT.

The chain couples TRBV7-3 to TRBJ2-2; D gene uncertain. Trimming cost V 4 bases and J 7 bases, with 4 bases left between them. The CDR3 sequence is 11 residues long. The germline CDR1 and CDR2 sequences are SGHTA and FQGTGA. In DNA form, the CDR3 reads TGTGCCAGCAGCTCGGGCGGGGAGCTGTTTTTT. Residues: CASSSGGELFF.

The V gene is TRBV4-3, the J gene TRBJ2-1; a possible D gene is TRBD1 (5 bases). Trimming shortened V by 4 bases and J by 1 base, and 11 bases separated the two germline ends. Germline V gene data show CDR1 as LGHNA and CDR2 as YSLEER. This CDR3 is 15 amino acids long. CDR3 protein: CASSPSRVSYNEQFF. In DNA form, the CDR3 reads TGCGCCAGCAGCCCGTCCAGGGTTTCCTACAATGAGCAGTTCTTC.

This clone was found a few times. The V gene is TRBV6-6, the J gene TRBJ2-7; maybe TRBD1 (5 bases). The ends were cut back, 6 bases at V and 3 bases at J, with 12 bases in the middle. From germline, CDR1 is MNHNY and CDR2 SVGAGI (reference sequence). This CDR3 has 13 amino acids. CDR3 region: CASSRQFNYEQYF. In DNA form, the CDR3 reads TGTGCCAGCAGCCGACAGTTTAACTACGAGCAGTACTTC.

The V gene is TRBV29-1, the J gene TRBJ2-7; 8 nucleotides match TRBD1. Germline trimming cut 4 bases from V and 5 bases from J; bases unmatched to any gene: 13. In germline, CDR1 is SQVTM, CDR2 ANQGSEA. This CDR3 has 15 amino acids. The CDR3 region is CSVVAPDRAVHEQYF. The CDR3 DNA reads TGCAGCGTTGTCGCCCCGGACAGGGCGGTGCACGAGCAGTACTTC.

CDR3 protein: CASSPKLRQLNTEAFF. CDR3 DNA sequence: TGTGCCAGCAGCCCAAAGTTGAGACAGCTGAACACTGAAGCTTTCTTT. This chain connects TRBV3-1 (or the pseudogene TRBV3-2) to TRBJ1-1, with D perhaps TRBD1 (5 bases). Germline V CDR1 and CDR2: LGHDT, YNNKEL (reference sequence). V lost 4 bases to trimming and J lost 0 bases, with 15 bases between them. CDR3 length: 16 amino acids.

This rearrangement joins TRBV5-6 to TRBJ2-7; no clear D. The length of the CDR3 is 12 residues. Deletions cut 0 bases from V and 6 bases from J, with 7 bases between. Looked up from germline, CDR1 is SGHDT and CDR2 is YYEEEE. Here the CDR3 reads CASSLGGLEQYF. CDR3 DNA: TGTGCCAGCAGCTTGGGAGGTCTCGAGCAGTACTTC.

The chain couples TRBV6-5 to TRBJ2-2; TRBD2 aligns across 12 bases. Per germline, CDR1 MNHEY and CDR2 SVGAGI. V gave up 6 bases and J gave up 3 bases; unmatched junction bases: 2. The CDR3 runs 15 residues. This chain's CDR3 is CASRRLAGDTGELFF. The DNA of the CDR3 is TGTGCCAGCAGACGACTAGCGGGAGACACCGGGGAGCTGTTTTTT.

The rearrangement uses TRBV19 and TRBJ1-4, with D tentatively TRBD1 (5 bases). Trimming took 7 bases from V and 8 from J, leaving 26 bases between them. CDR1 is LNHDA, CDR2 SQIVND, per germline (reference sequence). The CDR3 extends over 17 amino acids. DNA for the CDR3: TGTGCCAGTATGGACCTTCCTGGGGGGTATAGAGAAGAAAAACTGTTTTTT. This sequence encodes CASMDLPGGYREEKLFF. Complete variable domain (other parts from reference TRBV19 and TRBJ1-4): DGGITQSPKYLFRKEGQNVTLSCEQNLNHDAMYWYRQDPGQGLRLIYYSQIVNDFQKGDIAEGYSVSREKKESFPLTVTSAQKNPTAFYLCASMDLPGGYREEKLFFGSGTQLSVL.

The chain couples TRBV27 to TRBJ2-7; 7 bases line up with TRBD1. The CDR3 covers 16 residues. Germline V lookup: CDR1 MNHEY, CDR2 SMNVEV (reference sequence). J gave up 2 bases and V 3 bases, and 10 bases lay outside the gene matches. The CDR3 DNA reads as TGTGCCAGCAGTTTGGGTACCTTCACAGGGGCCTACGAGCAGTACTTC. Translation: CASSLGTFTGAYEQYF.

This chain uses TRBV5-1 with TRBJ2-3; 12 bases line up with TRBD2. Germline V CDR1 and CDR2: SGHRS, YFSETQ. Losses at the gene ends were 5 bases for V and 5 bases for J; bases not matched to a gene: 6. This CDR3 is built from 15 residues. CDR3 region: CASRYLAGGEDTQYF. In nucleotides, the CDR3 is TGCGCCAGCAGGTACCTAGCGGGAGGGGAAGATACGCAGTATTTT.